The 9 T cell receptor beta chains given below trace back to one sample, sequenced in a study of blood T cell repertoires in COVID-19. Libraries were prepared by immunoSEQ multiplex PCR; TCRdb keeps only in-frame clonotypes and omits some of them. The sample has roughly 150,000 clones; about four fifths are singletons. Sequenced input: peripheral blood. Receptor source: a woman older than 75 with acute or convalescent COVID-19.

This clone occurred once. The chain couples TRBV18 to TRBJ1-2; the match to TRBD1 covers 10 bases. Germline V gene lookup returns CDR1 KGHSH and CDR2 LQKENI. After removal of 7 bases from V and 6 bases from J, the junction contained 11 bases not matched to a gene. The CDR3 has 15 residues. The CDR3 region is CASLPGQGRIHGYTF. The CDR3, as DNA: TGTGCCAGCTTACCGGGACAGGGGAGGATCCATGGCTACACCTTC.

In the case of this clone: The junction differs from germline at one of its ends, possibly a read error. The chain couples TRBV7-7 to TRBJ2-5; D is possibly TRBD1 or TRBD2 (6 bases each). CDR3 length: 16 residues. Per the germline V gene, CDR1 is SSHAT and CDR2 is FNYEAQ (reference sequence). CDR3 sequence: CASSLGGSSGQETQYF. The CDR3 DNA reads TGTGCTAGCAGCTTAGGGGGGAGTAGCGGACAAGAGACCCAGTACTTC.

The chain uses TRBV5-1 and TRBJ2-1, with TRBD1 identical over 8 bases. J lost 9 bases, V lost 0 bases, and 8 bases had no gene match. The CDR3 contains 15 residues. The germline V gene has CDR1 SGHRS and CDR2 YFSETQ. The CDR3 DNA reads as TGCGCCAGCAGCTTGGGGCAGGGGGCGGAGGGTGAGCAGTTCTTC. Encoded protein: CASSLGQGAEGEQFF.

CDR3 DNA sequence: TGTGCCAGCACTCAAAATAGGGGGTGGAATGAGCAGTTCTTC. Its translation: CASTQNRGWNEQFF. This chain joins TRBV27 and TRBJ2-1, with D perhaps matching TRBD1 (6 bases). The germline CDR1 and CDR2 sequences are MNHEY and SMNVEV (reference sequence). The length of the CDR3 is 14 residues. Trimming stripped 7 bases from V and 7 bases from J, with 17 bases between.

This clone was counted a few times. V is TRBV12-3 or TRBV12-4 and J is TRBJ2-7; 7 bases map to TRBD1. The CDR3 extends over 13 amino acids. J was trimmed by 5 bases and V by 4 bases; bases with no gene match: 5. CDR3 region: CASSSTGNDEQYF. CDR3 nucleotide sequence: TGTGCCAGCAGTTCGACAGGGAATGACGAGCAGTACTTC.

This chain joins TRBV5-4 and TRBJ2-7; TRBD2 matches at 11 bases. V lost 5 bases to trimming and J lost 1 base; unmatched junction nucleotides: 5. Looked up from germline, CDR1 is SGHNT and CDR2 is YYREEE (reference sequence). The CDR3 is made up of 15 amino acids. CDR3 DNA sequence: TGTGCCAGCAGTCCTCTAGCGGGAGGATCCTACGAGCAGTACTTC. It translates to CASSPLAGGSYEQYF.

This clone was recorded only once. This sequence joins TRBV4-2 and TRBJ2-1; 8 bases are shared with TRBD2. The CDR3 totals 16 residues. Trimming at V came to 0 bases and at J to 6 bases, leaving 7 bases not matched to a gene. The germline CDR1 and CDR2 sequences are LGHNA and YNFKEQ. CDR3 bases: TGTGCCAGCAGCCAAGAGGTGACTAGCGCATCCAATGAGCAGTTCTTC. Protein: CASSQEVTSASNEQFF.

J is TRBJ2-1 and V is TRBV27; 9 nucleotides line up with TRBD2. The CDR3 is 19 residues long. V gave up 7 bases and J gave up 7 bases; unmatched junction bases: 23. The V gene's germline CDR1 is MNHEY and CDR2 SMNVEV (reference sequence). The CDR3 protein is CASIRMVGGPGTSPNEQFF. The CDR3 coding sequence is TGTGCCAGCATTCGGATGGTGGGGGGCCCCGGGACTAGCCCTAATGAGCAGTTCTTC.

The chain has TRBV27 and TRBJ2-7; D is undetermined. This CDR3 has 13 amino acids. Trimming took 2 bases from V and 0 from J, leaving 5 bases between them. Germline CDR1 reads MNHEY; CDR2 reads SMNVEV (reference sequence). The CDR3 DNA follows: TGTGCCAGCAGTTTAGGAGCCTCCTACGAGCAGTACTTC. The encoded protein is CASSLGASYEQYF.